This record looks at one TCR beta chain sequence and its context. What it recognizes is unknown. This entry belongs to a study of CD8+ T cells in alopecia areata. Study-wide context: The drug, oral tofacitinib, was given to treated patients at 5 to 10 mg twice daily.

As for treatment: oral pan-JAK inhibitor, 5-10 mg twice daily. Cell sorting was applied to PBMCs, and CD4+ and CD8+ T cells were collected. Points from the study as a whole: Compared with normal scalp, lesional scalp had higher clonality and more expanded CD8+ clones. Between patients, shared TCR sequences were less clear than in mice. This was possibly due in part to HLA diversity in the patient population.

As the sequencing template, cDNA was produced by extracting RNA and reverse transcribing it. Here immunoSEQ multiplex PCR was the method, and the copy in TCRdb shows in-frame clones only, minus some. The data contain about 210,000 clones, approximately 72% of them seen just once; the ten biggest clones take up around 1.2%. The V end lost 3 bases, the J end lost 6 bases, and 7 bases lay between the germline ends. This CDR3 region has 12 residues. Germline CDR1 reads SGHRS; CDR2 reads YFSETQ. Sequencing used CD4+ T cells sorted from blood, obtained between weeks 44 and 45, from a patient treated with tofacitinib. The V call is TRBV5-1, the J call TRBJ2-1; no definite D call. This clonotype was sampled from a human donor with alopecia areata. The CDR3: CASSSGRNEQFF. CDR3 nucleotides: TGCGCCAGCAGCTCTGGACGCAATGAGCAGTTCTTC.